The entry below gives a single TCR beta chain sequence along with its context. What it binds is unknown. The sample is drawn from a study of cytomegalovirus exposure and HLA in healthy donors. At the level of the study: There were some 120 million unique TCR beta sequences, drawn from 150 million to 200 million T cells, in an earlier analysis. Study-level findings and limits: Association of a missense DCLRE1C variant with TCR beta V- and J-gene trimming was reported in a later analysis. Follow-up analysis seemed to connect common viral pathogens with several of the most significant clusters identified. Cytomegalovirus association was listed for around 180 TCR beta chains.

The CDR3 is 13 residues long. V was cut by 1 base and J by 4 bases, with 8 bases left in between. The germline V gene has CDR1 SGHKS and CDR2 YYEKEE (reference sequence). Both 60 Vbeta primers and 13 Jbeta primers went into the PCR. The protocol was immunoSEQ multiplex PCR, while the TCRdb copy is restricted to in-frame clones and leaves out a portion. The table shows 100,000 to 150,000 clones, with about 76% occurring only once. This chain joins TRBV5-5 and TRBJ1-2; D may be TRBD1 (5 bases). The sample consisted of PBMCs. This TCR was sampled from a woman in her forties in good health and CMV-seronegative. DNA of the CDR3: TGTGCCAGCAGCTTGTACGGGGGCTATGGCTACACCTTC. Translated, it gives CASSLYGGYGYTF.